Shown below are 22 T cell receptor beta chains from a single sample sequenced in a study of blood T cell repertoires in COVID-19 (TCRdb year 2020). The method behind the library was the immunoSEQ multiplex PCR assay. In its TCRdb copy, this immuneACCESS table keeps in-frame sequences only and misses some clones. Where compared with another copy, unresolved V genes explain less than half of these, and the others have no known cause. This sample lists under 60,000 clones; approximately 80% were detected once. The ten largest clones take up about 18% of the sample. Source material: peripheral blood. The receptors come from a human donor with active or convalescent COVID-19. The donor label of this sample is uncertain.

This chain links TRBV13 with TRBJ2-3; perhaps TRBD2 as D (5 bases). CDR1 PRHDT and CDR2 FYEKMQ come from the germline V gene (reference sequence). V lost 8 bases to trimming and J lost 3 bases, with 12 bases between them. There are 13 residues in the CDR3. CDR3 amino acids: CASHRGRTDTQYF. The DNA of the CDR3 is TGTGCCAGCCATCGGGGTCGGACAGATACGCAGTATTTT.

This chain links TRBV7-2 with TRBJ1-5; no firm D call. Trimming shortened V by 1 base and J by 0 bases, and 16 bases separated the two germline ends. Per the germline V gene, CDR1 is SGHTA and CDR2 is FQGNSA. The CDR3 is 18 amino acids. In nucleotides, the CDR3 is TGTGCCAGCAGCTTAGGGGGAGTAAGGGAATATAGCAATCAGCCCCAGCATTTT. It yields the protein CASSLGGVREYSNQPQHF.

This clone has only one observation. The rearrangement joins TRBV29-1 to TRBJ2-5; D is perhaps TRBD2 (7 bases). V lost 3 bases to trimming and J lost 5 bases, with 13 bases between them. The CDR3 is made up of 13 amino acids. In germline, CDR1 is SQVTM, CDR2 ANQGSEA. CDR3 residues: CSVEGGARETQYF. DNA of the CDR3: TGCAGCGTTGAGGGGGGGGCCCGGGAGACCCAGTACTTC.

This clone has only one observation. Its ends do not fully match the called genes, so a read error is possible. The rearrangement links TRBV29-1 to TRBJ2-1; 10 nucleotides align to TRBD2. This CDR3 is 13 amino acids long. The V gene's germline CDR1 is SQVTM and CDR2 ANQGSEA. CDR3 sequence (DNA): TGCAGCGGTGAAGCGGGAGGGGGCAATGAGCAGTTCTTC. Translated, it gives CSGEAGGGNEQFF.

This chain connects TRBV5-5 to TRBJ2-7; D gene uncertain. The CDR3 sequence is 12 residues long. Germline V gives CDR1 SGHKS, CDR2 YYEKEE (reference sequence). Trimming took 4 bases from V and 0 from J, leaving 5 bases between them. The CDR3 DNA sequence: TGTGCCAGCAGCCTAAGCTCCTACGAGCAGTACTTC. As protein: CASSLSSYEQYF.

This clone showed up just a few times. V and J are TRBV2 and TRBJ1-3; possible D gene TRBD1, 5 bases. CDR3 length: 13 residues. Trimming pared 1 base from V and 8 bases from J, leaving 9 bases between. CDR1 and CDR2 from the germline V gene are SNHLY and FYNNEI. The CDR3 region has the DNA TGTGCCAGCAGTGAAGGCGGGGGACACACCATATATTTT. It translates to CASSEGGGHTIYF.

The V call is TRBV3-1 (or the pseudogene TRBV3-2), the J call TRBJ2-4, with 7 bases matching TRBD2. The germline V gene has CDR1 LGHDT and CDR2 YNNKEL (reference sequence). Trimming removed 2 bases from V and 0 bases from J; junction bases left unmatched: 7. The CDR3 runs to 17 residues. The chain's CDR3 is CASSQPGRQLAKNIQYF. In DNA, the CDR3 is TGTGCCAGCAGCCAACCCGGGAGGCAACTAGCCAAAAACATTCAGTACTTC.

The chain employs TRBV3-1 (or the pseudogene TRBV3-2) and TRBJ2-7; the match to TRBD1 covers 11 bases. Germline V gene data show CDR1 as LGHDT and CDR2 as YNNKEL (reference sequence). The ends lost 8 bases at V and 4 bases at J; junction bases unmatched: 7. The CDR3 covers 14 residues. CDR3 region: CASGTGQGAYEQYF. The CDR3, as DNA: TGTGCCAGCGGCACCGGACAGGGGGCGTACGAGCAGTACTTC.

The chain couples TRBV5-1 to TRBJ2-5, with 7 bases fitting TRBD2. V lost 5 bases and J lost 3; bases outside the gene matches: 7. The CDR3 loop spans 14 amino acids. CDR1 is SGHRS and CDR2 is YFSETQ in the germline V gene. CDR3 protein: CASSRRDYEETQYF. CDR3 sequence (DNA): TGCGCCAGCAGTCGCCGGGACTATGAAGAGACCCAGTACTTC. Using reference TRBV5-1 and TRBJ2-5 for the parts outside the CDR3, the full variable domain is KAGVTQTPRYLIKTRGQQVTLSCSPISGHRSVSWYQQTPGQGLQFLFEYFSETQRNKGNFPGRFSGRQFSNSRSEMNVSTLELGDSALYLCASSRRDYEETQYFGPGTRLLVL.

In its sample, this clone was seen a few times. The chain couples TRBV19 to TRBJ1-5, with D perhaps TRBD1 (5 bases). This CDR3 region has 16 residues. Germline V gene data show CDR1 as LNHDA and CDR2 as SQIVND (reference sequence). Trimming pared 5 bases from V and 4 bases from J, leaving 18 bases between. CDR3 nucleotides: TGTGCCAGTAGTGCAGCTCAGGGTACGTCTAATCAGCCCCAGCATTTT. Translation: CASSAAQGTSNQPQHF.

V usage is TRBV5-1 and J usage is TRBJ2-2; TRBD2 matches at 7 bases. The CDR3 runs 14 residues. V trimming: 5 bases; J trimming: 0 bases; junction bases outside the gene matches: 1. Germline V gives CDR1 SGHRS, CDR2 YFSETQ. For the CDR3, the DNA is TGCGCCAGCAGGGGAGGGTCGAACACCGGGGAGCTGTTTTTT. Translated, it gives CASRGGSNTGELFF. The full variable domain, with the rest looked up from reference TRBV5-1 and TRBJ2-2, is KAGVTQTPRYLIKTRGQQVTLSCSPISGHRSVSWYQQTPGQGLQFLFEYFSETQRNKGNFPGRFSGRQFSNSRSEMNVSTLELGDSALYLCASRGGSNTGELFFGEGSRLTVL.

This clone was recorded at least ten times. The chain is built from TRBV11-2 and TRBJ2-2, with D possibly being TRBD2 (5 bases). The CDR3 length is 15 residues. V shed 5 bases and J shed 3 bases, with 13 bases lying between them. Germline CDR1 is SGHAT and CDR2 is FQNNGV. The CDR3 here is CASSLSGLDTGELFF. Here the CDR3 DNA reads TGTGCCAGCAGCCTTAGTGGACTGGACACCGGGGAGCTGTTTTTT.

The chain employs TRBV24-1 and TRBJ2-2, with D uncertain. Germline lookup yields CDR1 KGHDR and CDR2 SFDVKD. This CDR3 is built from 12 residues. V lost 8 bases to trimming and J lost 4 bases, with 7 bases between them. CDR3 residues: CATISSTGELFF. The CDR3 region has the DNA TGTGCCACCATTTCGAGCACCGGGGAGCTGTTTTTT.

V gene TRBV14 combines with J gene TRBJ2-1; TRBD2 might be the D (6 bases). With 4 bases removed from V and 10 bases from J, the gap between germline ends came to 14 bases. The CDR3 is 13 residues long. Germline CDR1 SGHDN, CDR2 FVKESK. CDR3 in DNA: TGTGCCAGCAGCCTTATAGCGGAGGTCGAGCAGTTCTTC. Protein: CASSLIAEVEQFF.

This clone was recorded once. The V call is TRBV24-1, the J call TRBJ2-7, with 7 positions matching TRBD1. The ends lost 3 bases at V and 5 bases at J; junction bases unmatched: 9. The germline gives CDR1 KGHDR, CDR2 SFDVKD. The CDR3 totals 15 residues. The CDR3 region is CATSDPDRTSDEQYF. The CDR3 nucleotides read TGTGCCACCAGTGATCCGGACAGGACCTCGGACGAGCAGTACTTC.

V and J are TRBV7-2 and TRBJ2-5, with 8 bases aligning to TRBD2. CDR3 size: 16 residues. V shed 2 bases, J shed 3 bases, and the junction held 8 bases outside the gene matches. From germline, CDR1 is SGHTA and CDR2 FQGNSA. CDR3 nucleotide sequence: TGTGCCAGCAGCTTACCTTCCGGGACTAGGGAAGAGACCCAGTACTTC. Its translation is CASSLPSGTREETQYF.

The J gene is TRBJ2-7, the V gene TRBV6-5; 7 bases agree with TRBD1. This CDR3 spans 14 amino acids. Germline V gives CDR1 MNHEY, CDR2 SVGAGI. V was pared by 6 bases and J by 7 bases, with 12 bases of the junction left unmatched. The DNA of the CDR3 is TGTGCCAGCAGAATGGACAGGTCGCTACGAGAGCAGTACTTC. Translation: CASRMDRSLREQYF.

This clone was counted between two and nine times. The J gene is TRBJ1-1, the V gene TRBV10-3, with 9 bases fitting TRBD1. Germline assignment: CDR1 ENHRY and CDR2 SYGVKD. J was trimmed by 5 bases and V by 10 bases; bases with no gene match: 8. CDR3 size: 13 residues. CDR3: CATQTGGGTEAFF. The CDR3 nucleotides are TGTGCCACCCAGACAGGGGGAGGAACTGAAGCTTTCTTT.

V gene TRBV24-1 combines with J gene TRBJ2-5; 8 bases are shared with TRBD1. The length of the CDR3 is 15 residues. J was trimmed by 4 bases and V by 5 bases; bases with no gene match: 8. Germline V gene data show CDR1 as KGHDR and CDR2 as SFDVKD. CDR3 in DNA: TGTGCCACCAGTGTCGTCCAGGGGGCCGGAGAGACCCAGTACTTC. Residues: CATSVVQGAGETQYF.

A single count supports this clone. V and J are TRBV11-1 and TRBJ2-3; TRBD2 is a possible D gene (5 bases). Trimming left V 4 bases short and J 7 bases short, with 12 bases between. The CDR3 contains 13 residues. Per the germline V gene, CDR1 is SGHAT and CDR2 is FQDESV (reference sequence). The chain's CDR3 is CASSSTSRNTQYF. DNA of the CDR3: TGTGCCAGCAGCTCCACTAGTCGGAATACGCAGTATTTT.

CDR3 bases: TGTGCCAGCAGCTTGGACAGGGGGATAGCGGGAGTTACGGAGACCCAGTACTTC. Residues: CASSLDRGIAGVTETQYF. The chain couples TRBV5-5 to TRBJ2-5; a weak D match, TRBD2 (9 bases). The CDR3 has 18 amino acids. V dropped 0 bases and J dropped 5 bases, with 23 bases sitting between them. Germline V gives CDR1 SGHKS, CDR2 YYEKEE (reference sequence).

The J gene is TRBJ1-3, the V gene TRBV29-1; D might be TRBD1 (6 bases). The V end lost 7 bases, the J end lost 0 bases, and 13 bases lay between the germline ends. Looked up from germline, CDR1 is SQVTM and CDR2 is ANQGSEA. This CDR3 comprises 14 residues. CDR3 loop: CSAWGGLSGNTIYF. CDR3 in DNA: TGCAGCGCCTGGGGGGGGCTCTCTGGAAACACCATATATTTT. Looking up the rest from reference TRBV29-1 and TRBJ1-3 gives the full variable domain: SAVISQKPSRDICQRGTSLTIQCQVDSQVTMMFWYRQQPGQSLTLIATANQGSEATYESGFVIDKFPISRPNLTFSTLTVSNMSPEDSSIYLCSAWGGLSGNTIYFGEGSWLTVV.